This TCR beta chain is drawn from a study of sequential checkpoint blockade in melanoma. Overall study context: Over 20 patients had matched tumor biopsies before treatment and at week 13 after nivolumab or ipilimumab alone. General study points: Pretreatment TIL clonality tracked with response in the nivolumab-first arm. Patients with week-13 increases in T-cell fraction and clonality benefited about 30 times more often.

Judged by abundance, this clone is medium-sized. Antigen specificity is unknown. The junction departs from the called germline gene at one end, perhaps through a read error. Germline V CDR1 and CDR2: MNHGY, SAAAGT. The CDR3 spans 14 residues. Assay used: immunoSEQ multiplex PCR; TCRdb lists only in-frame clones, some missing. The sample shows about 3,700 clones, around 23% of them seen only once. Treatment indicated: randomized to nivolumab then ipilimumab (arm A) or the reverse (arm B). The sequencing used tumor tissue (inferred from file names), collected from a patient given nivolumab and ipilimumab in sequence. This TCR came from a human donor with melanoma. The V call is TRBV6-8, the J call TRBJ2-2, with D uncertain. The CDR3 sequence: CASSYSRNSGELFF. CDR3 coding DNA: TGTGCCAGCAGTTACTCGAGGAACAGCGGGGAGCTGTTTTTT.